This TCR beta chain was profiled in a study of blood T cell repertoires in COVID-19. About the study: In each case, the material was cDNA or gDNA derived from T cells, B-cell-depleted T cells, or PBMCs.

Method: immunoSEQ multiplex PCR; TCRdb's copy keeps in-frame clones and lacks some. The repertoire has about 130,000 clones, around 85% of them found once; the top ten carry around 3%. Enrollment of patients from Seattle took place during active infection, with longitudinal follow-up. The CDR3 sequence is 16 residues long. V was trimmed by 1 base and J by 1 base, leaving 9 bases between them. Per the germline V gene, CDR1 is SGHRS and CDR2 is YFSETQ. This clone was detected once. The sample taken for sequencing was peripheral blood. This clonotype was obtained from a woman of 80 years or more with COVID-19, enrolled during active disease. The chain couples TRBV5-1 to TRBJ2-6; D gene uncertain. The CDR3 DNA reads as TGCGCCAGCAGCTTGTCAGTGTTTTCTGGGGCCAACGTCCTGACTTTC. Translating gives CASSLSVFSGANVLTF.